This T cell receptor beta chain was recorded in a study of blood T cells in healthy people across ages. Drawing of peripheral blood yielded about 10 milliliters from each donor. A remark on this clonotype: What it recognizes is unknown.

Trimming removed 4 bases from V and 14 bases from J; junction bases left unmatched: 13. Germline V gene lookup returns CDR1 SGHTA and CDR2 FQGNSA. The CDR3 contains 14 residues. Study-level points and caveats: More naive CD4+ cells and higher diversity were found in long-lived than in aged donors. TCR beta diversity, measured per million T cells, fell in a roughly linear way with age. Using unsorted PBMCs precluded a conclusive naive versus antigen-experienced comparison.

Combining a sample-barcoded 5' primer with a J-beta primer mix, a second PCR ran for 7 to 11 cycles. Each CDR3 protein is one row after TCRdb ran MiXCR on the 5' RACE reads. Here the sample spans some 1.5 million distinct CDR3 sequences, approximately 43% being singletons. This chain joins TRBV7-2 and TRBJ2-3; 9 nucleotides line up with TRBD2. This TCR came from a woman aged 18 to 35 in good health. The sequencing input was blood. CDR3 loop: CASSSQWASGDAYF. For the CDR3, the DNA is TGTGCCAGCAGCTCCCAGTGGGCTAGCGGGGATGCGTATTTT. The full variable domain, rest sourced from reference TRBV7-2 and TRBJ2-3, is GAGVSQSPSNKVTEKGKDVELRCDPISGHTALYWYRQSLGQGLEFLIYFQGNSAPDKSGLPSDRFSAERTGGSVSTLTIQRTQQEDSAVYLCASSSQWASGDAYFGPGTRLTVL.